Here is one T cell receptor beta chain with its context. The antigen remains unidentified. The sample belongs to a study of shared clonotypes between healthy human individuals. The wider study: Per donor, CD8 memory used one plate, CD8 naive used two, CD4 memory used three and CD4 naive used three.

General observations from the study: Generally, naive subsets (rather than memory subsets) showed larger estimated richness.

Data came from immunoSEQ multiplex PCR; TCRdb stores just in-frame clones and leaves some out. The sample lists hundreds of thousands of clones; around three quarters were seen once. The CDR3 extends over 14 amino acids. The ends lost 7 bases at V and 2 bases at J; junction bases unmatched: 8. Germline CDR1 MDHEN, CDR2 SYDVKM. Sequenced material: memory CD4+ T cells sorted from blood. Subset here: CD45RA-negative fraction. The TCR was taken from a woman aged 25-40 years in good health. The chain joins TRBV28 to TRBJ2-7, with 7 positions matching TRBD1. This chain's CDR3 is CASTTGTVTYEQYF. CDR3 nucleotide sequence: TGTGCCAGCACAACCGGGACAGTTACCTACGAGCAGTACTTC.